Presented here are 5 T cell receptor beta chains from one specimen sequenced in a study of blood T cell repertoires in COVID-19. Some clones are missing from TCRdb's copy, which holds only in-frame ones; the method was immunoSEQ multiplex PCR. The sample yields roughly 220,000 clones, 86% seen once. Sequencing was carried out using PBMCs or T cells enriched from blood (not recorded which). The source of these receptors is a middle-aged woman with acute COVID-19.

This chain links TRBV12-3 or TRBV12-4 with TRBJ1-4; no clear D. V was shortened by 3 bases and J by 4 bases, with 6 bases between the two germline ends. CDR3 length equals 13 residues. As DNA, the CDR3 is TGTGCCAGCAGTTTCGGGAATAATGAAAAACTGTTTTTT. This gives the protein CASSFGNNEKLFF.

The V and J genes are TRBV5-1 and TRBJ1-4; D may be TRBD1 (6 bases). Germline-derived CDR1 and CDR2 are SGHRS and YFSETQ. The CDR3 is made up of 14 amino acids. V was trimmed by 3 bases and J by 0 bases, leaving 6 bases between them. CDR3 coding DNA: TGCGCCAGCAGCTGGACAGCAACTAATGAAAAACTGTTTTTT. It is translated as CASSWTATNEKLFF.

This rearrangement joins TRBV30 to TRBJ1-2; weak D call: TRBD1 (6 bases). This CDR3 is 15 amino acids long. V was clipped by 3 bases and J by 4 bases, with 18 bases between them. CDR1 is GTSNPN and CDR2 is SVGIG in the germline V gene (reference sequence). The CDR3 loop is CAWRGDGQGFYGYTF. CDR3 sequence (DNA): TGTGCCTGGAGGGGGGACGGTCAGGGGTTCTATGGCTACACCTTC. The complete variable domain, with remaining parts taken from reference TRBV30 and TRBJ1-2, reads SQTIHQWPATLVQPVGSPLSLECTVEGTSNPNLYWYRQAAGRGLQLLFYSVGIGQISSEVPQNLSASRPQDRQFILSSKKLLLSDSGFYLCAWRGDGQGFYGYTFGSGTRLTVV.

The chain employs TRBV7-8 and TRBJ1-1; D is unclear. Trimming shortened V by 4 bases and J by 6 bases, and 12 bases separated the two germline ends. The CDR3 spans 13 residues. CDR1 is SGHVS and CDR2 is FQNEAQ in the germline V gene. The CDR3 is CASSSGGPAEAFF. The DNA of the CDR3 is TGTGCCAGCAGCTCTGGAGGGCCGGCTGAAGCTTTCTTT.

The rearrangement links TRBV30 to TRBJ1-1; a possible D gene is TRBD1 (6 bases). Germline loops: CDR1 GTSNPN, CDR2 SVGIG (reference sequence). The CDR3 contains 11 residues. V lost 4 bases to trimming and J lost 7 bases, with 10 bases between them. The DNA of the CDR3 is TGTGCCTGGAAAGACAGGCTTGAAGCTTTCTTT. Amino acids: CAWKDRLEAFF. The full variable domain, completed using reference TRBV30 and TRBJ1-1, is SQTIHQWPATLVQPVGSPLSLECTVEGTSNPNLYWYRQAAGRGLQLLFYSVGIGQISSEVPQNLSASRPQDRQFILSSKKLLLSDSGFYLCAWKDRLEAFFGQGTRLTVV.